A single sample is the source of the 26 T cell receptor beta chains below, sequenced in a study of T cell clonotyping in hematopoietic cell transplantation (dated by TCRdb to the early 2020s). The intended sense of this specimen's time point label: 100 days after allo-HCT. The library was prepared using the immunoSEQ multiplex PCR assay. The table was pulled from immuneACCESS by TCRdb, which kept in-frame rearrangements only. Such tables lose some clones; where checked, under half of the loss comes from unresolved V genes, and the rest has no known cause. Present in this sample are more than 12,000 clones, about nine tenths of which were seen just once. The ten largest clones capture 9.5% to 15% of the sample. Sequenced here: PBMCs, sampled 100 days after allogeneic stem cell transplant. All receptors derive from a male patient aged 50 or older who had an allogeneic stem cell transplant from an unrelated donor, so T cells may come from the graft donor. Some clones in this sample may be carry-over from other donors' samples.

The chain has TRBV6-1 and TRBJ1-1; a weak D match, TRBD1 (5 bases). CDR3 size: 11 residues. V was pared by 11 bases and J by 1 base, with 8 bases between. Germline CDR1 reads MNHNS; CDR2 reads SASEGT. Written as DNA, the CDR3 is TGTGCCGGGGGAGAGAACACTGAAGCTTTCTTT. Translating it yields CAGGENTEAFF.

The gene calls are TRBV29-1 and TRBJ1-4, with a tentative D call TRBD1 (6 bases). The germline gives CDR1 SQVTM, CDR2 ANQGSEA. The CDR3 spans 13 residues. Trimming shortened V by 5 bases and J by 4 bases, and 11 bases separated the two germline ends. CDR3 region: CSVTGRDNEKLFF. Here the CDR3 DNA reads TGCAGCGTTACAGGGCGAGATAATGAAAAACTGTTTTTT. Drawing the rest from reference TRBV29-1 and TRBJ1-4, the complete variable domain is SAVISQKPSRDICQRGTSLTIQCQVDSQVTMMFWYRQQPGQSLTLIATANQGSEATYESGFVIDKFPISRPNLTFSTLTVSNMSPEDSSIYLCSVTGRDNEKLFFGSGTQLSVL.

The gene calls are TRBV19 and TRBJ1-5; D is possibly TRBD1 (5 bases). CDR1 and CDR2 from the germline V gene are LNHDA and SQIVND (reference sequence). V was shortened by 9 bases and J by 3 bases, with 15 bases between the two germline ends. The CDR3 sequence is 14 residues long. CDR3 amino acids: CASQYRGYNQPQHF. CDR3 nucleotide sequence: TGTGCCAGCCAGTATAGGGGCTACAATCAGCCCCAGCATTTT.

This clone was seen more than once but under ten times. The V call is TRBV25-1, the J call TRBJ1-2, with unresolved D. Trimming removed 1 base at V and 2 bases at J, with 11 bases between. CDR1 MGHDK and CDR2 SYGVNS come from the germline V gene. There are 15 residues in the CDR3. CDR3 DNA: TGTGCCAGCAGTGAATCTACGGGGATGAACTATGGCTACACCTTC. Translation: CASSESTGMNYGYTF.

The chain recombines TRBV7-9 with TRBJ2-5; D unclear. The CDR3 runs 14 residues. Deletions cut 2 bases from V and 2 bases from J, with 9 bases between. The germline V gene has CDR1 SEHNR and CDR2 FQNEAQ (reference sequence). The CDR3, as DNA: TGTGCCAGCAGCTTATTTACGCCTCAAGAGACCCAGTACTTC. Amino acids: CASSLFTPQETQYF.

The chain is built from TRBV6-5 and TRBJ2-7, with D maybe TRBD2 (6 bases). The germline gives CDR1 MNHEY, CDR2 SVGAGI. Trimming shortened V by 6 bases and J by 0 bases, and 15 bases separated the two germline ends. This CDR3 spans 15 amino acids. CDR3 protein: CASRRGTVDSYEQYF. CDR3 DNA: TGTGCCAGCAGACGCGGGACGGTCGACTCCTACGAGCAGTACTTC.

This sequence joins TRBV9 and TRBJ1-2; 9 bases match TRBD1. CDR3 size: 14 residues. The germline V gene encodes CDR1 SGDLS and CDR2 YYNGEE. V lost 3 bases and J lost 7; bases outside the gene matches: 7. The CDR3 sequence is CASSEGQGYGGYTF. The CDR3 DNA is TGTGCCAGCAGCGAGGGACAGGGATATGGTGGCTACACCTTC.

The J gene is TRBJ2-3, the V gene TRBV9; unclear D gene. CDR3 length: 14 residues. V lost 2 bases and J 0 bases, leaving 7 bases between the germline ends. The germline V gene has CDR1 SGDLS and CDR2 YYNGEE. Here the CDR3 reads CASSVTSSTDTQYF. The CDR3 nucleotides are TGTGCCAGCAGCGTTACCTCGAGCACAGATACGCAGTATTTT.

This clone was detected only a few times. The genes are TRBV7-3 and TRBJ2-1; a possible D gene is TRBD2 (5 bases). In germline, CDR1 is SGHTA, CDR2 FQGTGA. There are 13 residues in the CDR3. Trimming took off 5 bases at V and 9 bases at J, with 14 bases between the two ends. The CDR3 reads CASSPRTSGEQFF. The CDR3 DNA sequence: TGTGCCAGCAGCCCAAGAACGAGCGGTGAGCAGTTCTTC. The whole variable domain, filled in from reference TRBV7-3 and TRBJ2-1, reads GAGVSQTPSNKVTEKGKYVELRCDPISGHTALYWYRQSLGQGPEFLIYFQGTGAADDSGLPNDRFFAVRPEGSVSTLKIQRTERGDSAVYLCASSPRTSGEQFFGPGTRLTVL.

The V call is TRBV12-5, the J call TRBJ1-1; unclear D gene. Looked up from germline, CDR1 is LGHNT and CDR2 is FRNRAP. The CDR3 length is 14 residues. V was trimmed by 5 bases and J by 3 bases, leaving 13 bases between them. CDR3 region: CASGVPRPYTEAFF. The DNA for the CDR3 is TGTGCTAGTGGTGTTCCCCGCCCCTACACTGAAGCTTTCTTT.

V is TRBV30 and J is TRBJ1-2; tentatively, D is TRBD1 (5 bases). Germline assignment: CDR1 GTSNPN and CDR2 SVGIG (reference sequence). The V end lost 2 bases, the J end lost 6 bases, and 22 bases lay between the germline ends. The CDR3 spans 16 residues. The CDR3 DNA reads TGTGCCTGGAGTCGGTTTATGAACAGTTTAGGGGATGGCTACACCTTC. Translating gives CAWSRFMNSLGDGYTF.

The J gene is TRBJ1-1, the V gene TRBV5-1; no firm D call. Germline values: CDR1 SGHRS, CDR2 YFSETQ. Trimming took off 2 bases at V and 2 bases at J, with 10 bases between the two ends. This CDR3 spans 14 amino acids. CDR3 sequence reads: CASSFSPGNTEAFF. CDR3 in DNA: TGCGCCAGCAGCTTTTCCCCGGGTAACACTGAAGCTTTCTTT.

The gene calls are TRBV19 and TRBJ2-7; 9 nucleotides agree with TRBD1. Germline trimming cut 6 bases from V and 6 bases from J; bases unmatched to any gene: 12. CDR1 is LNHDA, CDR2 SQIVND, per germline (reference sequence). The CDR3 runs 15 residues. DNA for the CDR3: TGTGCCAGTAGCCGAGCGGGACAGGGTTTGGGCGAGCAGTACTTC. Its protein product is CASSRAGQGLGEQYF. Together with reference TRBV19 and TRBJ2-7, the CDR3 gives the full variable domain: DGGITQSPKYLFRKEGQNVTLSCEQNLNHDAMYWYRQDPGQGLRLIYYSQIVNDFQKGDIAEGYSVSREKKESFPLTVTSAQKNPTAFYLCASSRAGQGLGEQYFGPGTRLTVT.

This chain links TRBV19 with TRBJ2-3, with 12 bases aligning to TRBD2. The germline CDR1 and CDR2 sequences are LNHDA and SQIVND (reference sequence). Unmatched junction bases numbered 12, after V lost 4 bases and J lost 1 base. The CDR3 has 19 residues. The CDR3 DNA reads as TGTGCCAGTAGTAGCGGCCGCCTGACTAGCGGGGGCGGCACAGATACGCAGTATTTT. Encoded protein: CASSSGRLTSGGGTDTQYF. Full variable domain (rest looked up from reference TRBV19 and TRBJ2-3): DGGITQSPKYLFRKEGQNVTLSCEQNLNHDAMYWYRQDPGQGLRLIYYSQIVNDFQKGDIAEGYSVSREKKESFPLTVTSAQKNPTAFYLCASSSGRLTSGGGTDTQYFGPGTRLTVL.

This chain links TRBV5-6 with TRBJ1-3, with D uncertain. The CDR3 contains 15 residues. Trimming pared 4 bases from V and 3 bases from J, leaving 14 bases between. Germline loops: CDR1 SGHDT, CDR2 YYEEEE. The CDR3 reads CASSGNWGDGNTIYF. The CDR3 DNA follows: TGTGCCAGCAGCGGGAATTGGGGTGATGGAAACACCATATATTTT.

This clone has more than one count but fewer than ten. The rearrangement links TRBV27 to TRBJ1-1; D not certain. The germline V and J ends were trimmed by 0 bases and 5 bases, with 13 bases remaining between them. Germline V gives CDR1 MNHEY, CDR2 SMNVEV (reference sequence). CDR3 size: 15 residues. The CDR3 is CASSLSSSGRTEAFF. CDR3 DNA: TGTGCCAGCAGTTTATCGAGCTCCGGGAGGACTGAAGCTTTCTTT.

V and J are TRBV6-4 and TRBJ2-6; D unclear. Trimming shortened V by 4 bases and J by 4 bases, and 8 bases separated the two germline ends. CDR1 is MRHNA and CDR2 is SNTAGT in the germline V gene. The CDR3 totals 14 residues. In nucleotides, the CDR3 is TGTGCCAGCAGTGCAAACGCAGGGGCCAACGTCCTGACTTTC. Its protein product is CASSANAGANVLTF.

This clone was observed a single time. The gene calls are TRBV7-6 and TRBJ1-2, with D maybe TRBD1 (6 bases). Trimming pared 1 base from V and 8 bases from J, leaving 11 bases between. The germline V gene encodes CDR1 SGHVS and CDR2 FNYEAQ. CDR3 length equals 13 residues. The CDR3 DNA follows: TGTGCCAGCAGCTTAGGAGGGGGGGCCGGCTACACCTTC. This encodes CASSLGGGAGYTF.

CDR3 sequence reads: CASSGGFSTNEKLFF. DNA for the CDR3: TGTGCCAGCAGCGGCGGCTTCTCAACTAATGAAAAACTGTTTTTT. This chain links TRBV5-4 with TRBJ1-4; D call uncertain. Germline assignment: CDR1 SGHNT and CDR2 YYREEE (reference sequence). The CDR3 length is 15 residues. Trimming took off 4 bases at V and 0 bases at J, with 10 bases between the two ends. Full variable domain (outside the CDR3, taken from reference TRBV5-4 and TRBJ1-4): ETGVTQSPTHLIKTRGQQVTLRCSSQSGHNTVSWYQQALGQGPQFIFQYYREEENGRGNFPPRFSGLQFPNYSSELNVNALELDDSALYLCASSGGFSTNEKLFFGSGTQLSVL.

The chain links TRBV6-5 to TRBJ2-1, with TRBD2 identical over 11 bases. This CDR3 region has 16 residues. After removal of 4 bases from V and 7 bases from J, the junction contained 9 bases not matched to a gene. Germline V CDR1 and CDR2: MNHEY, SVGAGI. CDR3 nucleotides: TGTGCCAGCAGTTTCGCACTAGCGGGGGCCCTAAATGAGCAGTTCTTC. Translation gives CASSFALAGALNEQFF.

This clone appeared a single time. CDR3 region: CASTLSGATGGPYEQYF. The CDR3 coding sequence is TGTGCCAGCACGTTATCAGGGGCGACAGGGGGGCCCTACGAGCAGTACTTC. V usage is TRBV2 and J usage is TRBJ2-7; TRBD1 matches 9 bases. Trimming cost V 7 bases and J 2 bases; bases outside gene matches: 15. This CDR3 is 17 amino acids long. Germline-derived CDR1 and CDR2 are SNHLY and FYNNEI.

The chain joins TRBV7-2 to TRBJ2-7; 9 nucleotides match TRBD2. The CDR3 is 16 amino acids. Per the germline V gene, CDR1 is SGHTA and CDR2 is FQGNSA. J lost 2 bases, V lost 5 bases, and 10 bases had no gene match. CDR3 bases: TGTGCCAGCAGCCCCTGGCTAGCGGGACGTGCCTACGAGCAGTACTTC. Protein sequence: CASSPWLAGRAYEQYF.

The rearrangement joins TRBV6-6 to TRBJ1-1; D gene ambiguous. Germline V gene sequence: CDR1 MNHNY, CDR2 SVGAGI (reference sequence). CDR3 size: 14 residues. Trimming cost V 0 bases and J 4 bases, with 9 bases left between them. The CDR3 bases are TGTGCCAGCAGTTACTCGGACCTGGGCACTGAAGCTTTCTTT. It is translated as CASSYSDLGTEAFF.

For the CDR3, the DNA is TGTGCCAGCAGCCGAGACAGAGATACTGAAGCTTTCTTT. It encodes CASSRDRDTEAFF. The rearrangement links TRBV28 to TRBJ1-1, with a possible D match to TRBD1 (5 bases). There are 13 residues in the CDR3. The germline CDR1 and CDR2 sequences are MDHEN and SYDVKM. Trimming removed 6 bases at V and 5 bases at J, with 13 bases between.

With regard to this clone: Other nucleotide sequences from this sample produce the same CDR3. The chain is built from TRBV9 and TRBJ1-5; TRBD1 might be the D (5 bases). The CDR3 contains 13 residues. V lost 0 bases to trimming and J lost 7 bases, with 8 bases between them. The germline CDR1 and CDR2 sequences are SGDLS and YYNGEE. CDR3: CASSVDGGQPQHF. The CDR3 region has the DNA TGTGCCAGCAGCGTAGACGGGGGACAGCCCCAGCATTTT.

This chain links TRBV4-1 with TRBJ1-2, with D maybe TRBD1 (5 bases). The V end lost 4 bases, the J end lost 8 bases, and 20 bases lay between the germline ends. The CDR3 is 15 amino acids. Per the germline V gene, CDR1 is MGHRA and CDR2 is YSYEKL. CDR3 amino acids: CASSPDWGFIGGYTF. CDR3 nucleotide sequence: TGCGCCAGCAGCCCGGACTGGGGGTTTATCGGAGGCTACACCTTC.